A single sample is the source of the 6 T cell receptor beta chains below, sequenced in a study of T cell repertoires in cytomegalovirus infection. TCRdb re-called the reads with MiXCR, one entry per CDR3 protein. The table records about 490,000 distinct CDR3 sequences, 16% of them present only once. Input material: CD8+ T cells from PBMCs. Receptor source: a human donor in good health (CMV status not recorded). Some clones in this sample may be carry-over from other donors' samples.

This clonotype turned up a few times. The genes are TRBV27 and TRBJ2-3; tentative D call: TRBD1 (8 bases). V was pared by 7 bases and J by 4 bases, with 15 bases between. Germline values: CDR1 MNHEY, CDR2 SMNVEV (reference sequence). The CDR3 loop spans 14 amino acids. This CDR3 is CASTHRGRADTQYF. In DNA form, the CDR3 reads TGTGCCAGCACCCACAGGGGGAGGGCAGATACGCAGTATTTT.

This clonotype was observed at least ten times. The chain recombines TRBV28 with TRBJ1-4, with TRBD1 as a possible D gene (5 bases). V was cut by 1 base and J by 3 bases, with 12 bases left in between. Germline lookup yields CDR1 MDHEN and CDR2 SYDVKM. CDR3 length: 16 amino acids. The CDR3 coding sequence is TGTGCCAGCAGTTTATTCCCAGGGTTTCCTAATGAAAAACTGTTTTTT. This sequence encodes CASSLFPGFPNEKLFF.

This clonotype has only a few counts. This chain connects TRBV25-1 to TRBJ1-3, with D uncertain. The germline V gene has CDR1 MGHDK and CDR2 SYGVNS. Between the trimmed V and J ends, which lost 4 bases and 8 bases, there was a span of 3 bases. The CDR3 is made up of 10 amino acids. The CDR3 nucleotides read TGTGCCAGCAGTGCCGACACCATATATTTT. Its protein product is CASSADTIYF.

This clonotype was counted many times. CDR3 residues: CASSIDLGRAGQPQHF. The CDR3 DNA follows: TGTGCCAGTAGTATAGATCTAGGGAGGGCGGGGCAGCCCCAGCATTTT. The V gene is TRBV19, the J gene TRBJ1-5; D not certain. The CDR3 has 16 amino acids. CDR1 is LNHDA, CDR2 SQIVND, per germline (reference sequence). V gave up 0 bases and J gave up 7 bases, with 16 bases separating them.

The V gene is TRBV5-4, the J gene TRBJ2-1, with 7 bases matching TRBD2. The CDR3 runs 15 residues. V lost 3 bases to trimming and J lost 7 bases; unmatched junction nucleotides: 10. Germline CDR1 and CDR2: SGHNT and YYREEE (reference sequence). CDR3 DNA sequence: TGTGCCAGCAGCTCAACCCGGACTAGTCAAAATGAGCAGTTCTTC. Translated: CASSSTRTSQNEQFF. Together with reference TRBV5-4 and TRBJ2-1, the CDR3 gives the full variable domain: ETGVTQSPTHLIKTRGQQVTLRCSSQSGHNTVSWYQQALGQGPQFIFQYYREEENGRGNFPPRFSGLQFPNYSSELNVNALELDDSALYLCASSSTRTSQNEQFFGPGTRLTVL.

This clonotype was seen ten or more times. CDR3 residues: CASSPAANEKLFF. The CDR3 DNA reads as TGTGCCAGCAGCCCCGCGGCTAATGAAAAACTGTTTTTT. The V call is TRBV7-9, the J call TRBJ1-4; D is ambiguous. Trimming pared 5 bases from V and 3 bases from J, leaving 7 bases between. The CDR3 consists of 13 residues. CDR1 SEHNR and CDR2 FQNEAQ come from the germline V gene (reference sequence).